This T cell receptor beta chain was observed in a study of shared clonotypes between healthy human individuals. Authors' methods: Filtering differed for immunoSEQ, which gave only junction sequences without quality scores. Libraries were prepared by immunoSEQ multiplex PCR; TCRdb keeps only in-frame clonotypes and omits some of them. The DNA was the basis for D and trimming; V, J and clone size are from that table. Counted here are about 480,000 clones, roughly 85% occurring once; the ten biggest clones make up around 12%. The germline CDR1 and CDR2 sequences are SGHTA and FQGTGA. J lost 6 bases, V lost 5 bases, and 5 bases had no gene match. The CDR3 sequence is 14 residues long. With regard to this clone: This sample includes further DNA sequences coding for the same CDR3.

Material for sequencing was PBMCs. The source is a woman aged 40 to 55 in good health. Some clones in this sample may be carry-over from other donors' samples. V and J are TRBV7-3 and TRBJ2-3; 10 positions agree with TRBD2. For the CDR3, the DNA is TGTGCCAGCAGCCTAAGCGGGAGGGCCGATACGCAGTATTTT. The encoded protein is CASSLSGRADTQYF. Full variable domain (missing parts from reference TRBV7-3 and TRBJ2-3): GAGVSQTPSNKVTEKGKYVELRCDPISGHTALYWYRQSLGQGPEFLIYFQGTGAADDSGLPNDRFFAVRPEGSVSTLKIQRTERGDSAVYLCASSLSGRADTQYFGPGTRLTVL.